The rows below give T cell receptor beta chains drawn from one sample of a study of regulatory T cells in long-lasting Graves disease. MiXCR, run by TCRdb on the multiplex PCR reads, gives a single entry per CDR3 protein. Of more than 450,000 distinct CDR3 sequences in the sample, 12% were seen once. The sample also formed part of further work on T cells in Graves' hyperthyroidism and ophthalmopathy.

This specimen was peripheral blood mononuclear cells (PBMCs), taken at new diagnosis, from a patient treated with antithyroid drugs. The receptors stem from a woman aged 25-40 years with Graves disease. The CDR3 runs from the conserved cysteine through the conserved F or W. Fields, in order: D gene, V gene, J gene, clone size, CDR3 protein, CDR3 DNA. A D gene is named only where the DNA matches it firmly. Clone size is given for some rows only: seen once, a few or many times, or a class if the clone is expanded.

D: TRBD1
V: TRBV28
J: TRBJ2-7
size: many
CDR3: CASSSGTGGSYEQYF
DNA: TGTGCCAGCAGCTCCGGGACAGGGGGGTCCTACGAGCAGTACTTC

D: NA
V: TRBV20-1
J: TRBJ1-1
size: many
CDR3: CSVGILNTEAFF
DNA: TGCAGTGTGGGTATTCTGAACACTGAAGCTTTCTTT

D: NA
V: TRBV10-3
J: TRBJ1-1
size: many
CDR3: CAISEEKGMATEAFF
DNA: TGTGCCATCAGTGAGGAGAAGGGGATGGCAACTGAAGCTTTCTTT

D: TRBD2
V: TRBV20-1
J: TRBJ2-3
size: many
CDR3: CSARVGLAAGADTQYF
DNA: TGCAGTGCTAGAGTAGGACTAGCGGCTGGGGCAGATACGCAGTATTTT

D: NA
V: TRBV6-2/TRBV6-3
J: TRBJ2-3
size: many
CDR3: CASSLDRYYTQYF
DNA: TGTGCCAGCAGTTTGGACAGATATTATACGCAGTATTTT

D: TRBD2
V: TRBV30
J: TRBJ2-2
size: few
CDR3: CAWKASGSSYTGELFF
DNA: TGTGCCTGGAAAGCTAGCGGGAGTTCTTACACCGGGGAGCTGTTTTTT

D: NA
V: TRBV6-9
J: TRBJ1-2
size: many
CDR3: CASSYSPPNYGYTF
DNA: TGTGCCAGCAGTTACTCCCCCCCAAACTATGGCTACACCTTC

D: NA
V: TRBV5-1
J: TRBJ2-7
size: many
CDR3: CASSLGTVSYEQYF
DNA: TGCGCCAGCAGCTTGGGGACGGTCTCCTACGAGCAGTACTTC

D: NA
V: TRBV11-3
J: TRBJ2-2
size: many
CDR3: CASSTRPTGELFF
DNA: TGTGCCAGCAGCACCCGACCCACCGGGGAGCTGTTTTTT

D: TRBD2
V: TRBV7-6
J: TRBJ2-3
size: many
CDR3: CASSRRLAGSTDTQYF
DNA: TGTGCCAGCAGCCGACGACTAGCGGGCAGCACAGATACGCAGTATTTT

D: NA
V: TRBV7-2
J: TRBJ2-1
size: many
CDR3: CASSLHTSLGKNEQFF
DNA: TGTGCCAGCAGCCTACATACTAGCCTTGGCAAGAATGAGCAGTTCTTC

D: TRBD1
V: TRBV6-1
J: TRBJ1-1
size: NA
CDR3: CASKTGGEWGTEAFF
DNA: TGTGCCAGCAAGACAGGGGGCGAGTGGGGCACTGAAGCTTTCTTT

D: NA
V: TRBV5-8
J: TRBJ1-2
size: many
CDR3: CASSRKVYGYTF
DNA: TGTGCCAGCAGCCGTAAAGTTTATGGCTACACCTTC

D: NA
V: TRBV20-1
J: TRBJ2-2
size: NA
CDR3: CSAREGDTGELFF
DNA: TGCAGTGCTAGAGAGGGAGACACCGGGGAGCTGTTTTTT

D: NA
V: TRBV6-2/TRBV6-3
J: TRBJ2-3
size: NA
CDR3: CASSYPGHELGTDTQYF
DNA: TGTGCCAGCAGTTACCCGGGACACGAACTAGGCACAGATACGCAGTATTTT

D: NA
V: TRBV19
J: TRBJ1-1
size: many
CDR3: CASAVGRQNTEAFF
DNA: TGTGCCAGTGCTGTGGGCAGGCAGAACACTGAAGCTTTCTTT

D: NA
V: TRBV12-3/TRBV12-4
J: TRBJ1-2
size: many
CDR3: CASSWGPEGYTF
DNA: TGTGCCAGCAGTTGGGGACCAGAGGGCTACACCTTC

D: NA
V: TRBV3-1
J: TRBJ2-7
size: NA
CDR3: CASSQESVSSYEQYF
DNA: TGTGCCAGCAGCCAAGAGAGTGTCAGCTCCTACGAGCAGTACTTC

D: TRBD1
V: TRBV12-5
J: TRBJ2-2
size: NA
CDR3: CASGLGDRVTGELFF
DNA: TGTGCTAGTGGTTTGGGGGACAGGGTGACCGGGGAGCTGTTTTTT

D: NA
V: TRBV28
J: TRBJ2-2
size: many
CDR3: CASSTPDRGNTGELFF
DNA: TGTGCCAGCAGTACCCCGGACCGTGGGAACACCGGGGAGCTGTTTTTT

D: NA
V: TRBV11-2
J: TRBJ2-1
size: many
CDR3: CASSPIGTSWNEQFF
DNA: TGTGCCAGCAGCCCCATCGGGACATCTTGGAATGAGCAGTTCTTC

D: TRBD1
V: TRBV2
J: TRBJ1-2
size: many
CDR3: CASTNRGRNYGYTF
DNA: TGTGCCAGTACTAACAGGGGTCGGAACTATGGCTACACCTTC

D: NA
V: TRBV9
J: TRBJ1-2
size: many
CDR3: CASSPRGGVKDYGYTF
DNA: TGTGCCAGCAGCCCGAGAGGGGGGGTAAAGGACTATGGCTACACCTTC

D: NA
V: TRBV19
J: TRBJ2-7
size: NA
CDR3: CASTWSTTSYEQYF
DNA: TGTGCCAGTACATGGAGCACAACTTCCTACGAGCAGTACTTC

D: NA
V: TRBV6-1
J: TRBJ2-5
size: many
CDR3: CASSEGLVHFETQYF
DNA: TGTGCCAGCAGTGAAGGGTTGGTCCATTTCGAGACCCAGTACTTC

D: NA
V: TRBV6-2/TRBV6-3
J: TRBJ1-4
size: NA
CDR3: CASRLTEANEKLFF
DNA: TGTGCCAGCAGATTGACAGAGGCTAATGAAAAACTGTTTTTT

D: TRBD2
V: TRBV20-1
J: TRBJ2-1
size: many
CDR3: CSVLPTSGATYNEQFF
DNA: TGCAGTGTCCTCCCGACTAGCGGTGCGACCTACAATGAGCAGTTCTTC

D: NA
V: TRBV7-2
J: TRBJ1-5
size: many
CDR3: CASNQGDSNQPQHF
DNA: TGTGCCAGCAACCAAGGCGATAGCAATCAGCCCCAGCATTTT